This entry lists 31 T cell receptor beta chains sequenced from one sample in a study of OX40 agonist ivuxolimab in advanced cancers. Data came from immunoSEQ multiplex PCR; TCRdb stores just in-frame clones and leaves some out. The sample includes over 75,000 clones, around nine tenths of them seen just once. The sample here was CD4+ or CD8+ T cells sorted from blood, taken in a trial of the OX40 agonist ivuxolimab. The receptors were gathered from an adult with an advanced solid tumor such as melanoma, head and neck, liver or kidney cancer.

The CDR3 DNA sequence: TGTGCCTGGAGTAAGGGACTAGCGGGGAACACCGGGGAGCTGTTTTTT. It specifies CAWSKGLAGNTGELFF. The rearrangement uses TRBV30 and TRBJ2-2; 12 bases fit TRBD2. The CDR3 totals 16 residues. Germline CDR1 and CDR2: GTSNPN and SVGIG (reference sequence). The ends lost 2 bases at V and 1 base at J; junction bases unmatched: 2.

The chain couples TRBV7-9 to TRBJ2-3, with D possibly TRBD2 on 6 matching bases. The CDR3 totals 18 residues. Trimming took 5 bases from V and 3 from J, leaving 24 bases between them. Germline loops: CDR1 SEHNR, CDR2 FQNEAQ (reference sequence). CDR3 in amino acids: CASSRRGAEGSHTDTQYF. CDR3 DNA sequence: TGTGCCAGCAGCCGGAGAGGAGCGGAGGGGTCCCATACAGATACGCAGTATTTT.

V and J are TRBV11-3 and TRBJ2-7; unclear D gene. CDR1 and CDR2 (germline): SGHNT, YENEEA. Trimming stripped 1 base from V and 5 bases from J, with 6 bases between. The CDR3 runs 12 residues. The CDR3 loop reads CASSLVSNEQYF. The CDR3 DNA reads TGTGCCAGCAGCTTAGTGTCCAACGAGCAGTACTTC.

The CDR3 region has the DNA TGTGCCAGCAGCGAATTGACAGGGGTGAGTCAGCCCCAGCATTTT. Translated, it gives CASSELTGVSQPQHF. This sequence joins TRBV6-1 and TRBJ1-5; 8 nucleotides align to TRBD1. V trimming: 6 bases; J trimming: 6 bases; junction bases outside the gene matches: 10. CDR1 and CDR2 from the germline V gene are MNHNS and SASEGT. This CDR3 region has 15 residues.

The chain couples TRBV6-5 to TRBJ2-7; 13 bases line up with TRBD2. The CDR3 is made up of 15 amino acids. V was pared by 6 bases and J by 7 bases, with 9 bases of the junction left unmatched. Germline CDR1 reads MNHEY; CDR2 reads SVGAGI. CDR3 sequence: CASRPGLAGVGEQYF. CDR3 sequence (DNA): TGTGCCAGCAGACCTGGACTAGCGGGAGTTGGGGAGCAGTACTTC.

The chain has TRBV6-5 and TRBJ1-3, with unresolved D. Trimming stripped 6 bases from V and 5 bases from J, with 8 bases between. Germline CDR1 and CDR2: MNHEY and SVGAGI. CDR3 length: 12 residues. The DNA for the CDR3 is TGTGCCAGCAGGGACGGGAGAAACACCATATATTTT. Translated, it gives CASRDGRNTIYF.

The chain carries TRBV6-5 and TRBJ2-7; 7 nucleotides line up with TRBD1. V shed 2 bases, J shed 0 bases, and the junction held 4 bases outside the gene matches. CDR3 length: 15 residues. Germline V gives CDR1 MNHEY, CDR2 SVGAGI. CDR3 DNA: TGTGCCAGCAGTTACGCAAGGGACAGCTCCTACGAGCAGTACTTC. Translating gives CASSYARDSSYEQYF.

The rearrangement joins TRBV27 to TRBJ1-1; D perhaps matches TRBD1 (5 bases). Germline CDR1 and CDR2: MNHEY and SMNVEV (reference sequence). The CDR3 consists of 15 residues. The V end was cut by 6 bases, the J end by 0 bases, with 14 bases between. CDR3: CASRWQGGVNTEAFF. CDR3 DNA: TGTGCCAGCAGGTGGCAGGGTGGGGTGAACACTGAAGCTTTCTTT.

The chain recombines TRBV5-1 with TRBJ2-2; D gene uncertain. Trimming took off 6 bases at V and 6 bases at J, with 9 bases between the two ends. Germline loops: CDR1 SGHRS, CDR2 YFSETQ. This CDR3 has 12 amino acids. The CDR3 sequence: CASKSDAGELFF. The CDR3 DNA follows: TGCGCCAGCAAAAGCGATGCCGGGGAGCTGTTTTTT.

This chain connects TRBV6-6 to TRBJ2-5; 10 nucleotides agree with TRBD2. Per germline, CDR1 MNHNY and CDR2 SVGAGI (reference sequence). J was trimmed by 1 base and V by 5 bases; bases with no gene match: 7. The CDR3 covers 16 residues. The CDR3 spells CASSPPTSGPQETQYF. The CDR3 region has the DNA TGTGCCAGCAGTCCTCCGACTAGCGGGCCCCAAGAGACCCAGTACTTC.

The chain is built from TRBV9 and TRBJ2-7, with 10 bases lining up with TRBD2. Unmatched junction bases numbered 8, after V lost 4 bases and J lost 4 bases. The CDR3 spans 15 residues. CDR1 is SGDLS and CDR2 is YYNGEE in the germline V gene. The CDR3 DNA follows: TGTGCCAGCAGCTTAGGACTAGCGGAGATTTACGAGCAGTACTTC. Translation gives CASSLGLAEIYEQYF. Based on the CDR3 plus reference TRBV9 and TRBJ2-7, the full variable domain is DSGVTQTPKHLITATGQRVTLRCSPRSGDLSVYWYQQSLDQGLQFLIQYYNGEERAKGNILERFSAQQFPDLHSELNLSSLELGDSALYFCASSLGLAEIYEQYFGPGTRLTVT.

The gene calls are TRBV15 and TRBJ2-7; TRBD2 might be the D (6 bases). There are 13 residues in the CDR3. Germline CDR1 LNHNV, CDR2 YYDKDF (reference sequence). The germline V and J ends were trimmed by 3 bases and 3 bases, with 9 bases remaining between them. CDR3 bases: TGTGCCACCAGCAGGGGGACTGTCTACGAGCAGTACTTC. Amino acids: CATSRGTVYEQYF.

V usage is TRBV10-3 and J usage is TRBJ1-5; TRBD1 agrees at 8 bases. CDR3 length equals 15 residues. CDR1 is ENHRY and CDR2 is SYGVKD in the germline V gene. With V trimmed by 3 bases and J by 9 bases, 10 bases remained unmatched. The CDR3 nucleotides read TGTGCCATCAGTGATTACGGGACAGGTCAGTTGCCCCAGCATTTT. Translated: CAISDYGTGQLPQHF.

The rearrangement links TRBV7-2 to TRBJ2-1; no definite D call. From germline, CDR1 is SGHTA and CDR2 FQGNSA. The V gene lost 10 bases and the J gene lost 2 bases, with 15 bases spanning the gap. The CDR3 covers 14 residues. The CDR3 loop reads CATVGGYTYNEQFF. The DNA of the CDR3 is TGTGCCACCGTGGGTGGCTATACCTACAATGAGCAGTTCTTC.

This chain joins TRBV7-9 and TRBJ2-5; D is perhaps TRBD1 (6 bases). The J call may be faulty, since TRBJ2-7 better matches the DNA end. CDR1 is SEHNR, CDR2 FQNEAQ, per germline (reference sequence). The CDR3 sequence is 14 residues long. CDR3 nucleotides: TGTGCCAGCAGCTTTACCGACCGAGGGGGCGAGCAGTACTTC. It encodes CASSFTDRGGEQYF.

V usage is TRBV19 and J usage is TRBJ1-4; D is undetermined. Between the trimmed V and J ends, which lost 5 bases and 8 bases, there was a span of 15 bases. CDR1 and CDR2 from the germline V gene are LNHDA and SQIVND (reference sequence). This CDR3 comprises 14 residues. Here the CDR3 DNA reads TGTGCCAGTAGTTCTTACAGTCGGATGGAAAAACTGTTTTTT. This codes for CASSSYSRMEKLFF.

This clone was recorded only once. The chain recombines TRBV6-6 with TRBJ2-7; the D gene could be TRBD1 or TRBD2 (5 bases each). The CDR3 runs to 14 residues. The germline CDR1 and CDR2 sequences are MNHNY and SVGAGI (reference sequence). Trimming removed 6 bases at V and 0 bases at J, with 12 bases between. The CDR3 DNA reads as TGTGCCAGCAGGGGACGGTTCAGCTCCTACGAGCAGTACTTC. Amino acids: CASRGRFSSYEQYF.

The chain employs TRBV7-2 and TRBJ2-1; 7 bases line up with TRBD2. The CDR3 is 14 amino acids. CDR1 is SGHTA, CDR2 FQGNSA, per germline. The ends lost 5 bases at V and 2 bases at J; junction bases unmatched: 3. The CDR3 DNA sequence: TGTGCCAGCAGCCTTGGACTAGCCTACAATGAGCAGTTCTTC. Translating it yields CASSLGLAYNEQFF.

The chain has TRBV7-2 and TRBJ2-7, with 9 bases lining up with TRBD1. The CDR3 runs to 14 residues. J was trimmed by 5 bases and V by 3 bases; bases with no gene match: 5. Germline-derived CDR1 and CDR2 are SGHTA and FQGNSA. The CDR3 loop is CASSFDRGVHEQYF. CDR3 coding DNA: TGTGCCAGCAGCTTCGACAGGGGGGTCCACGAGCAGTACTTC.

The CDR3 reads CASRGGGANEKLFF. CDR3 sequence (DNA): TGTGCCAGCAGGGGAGGCGGAGCGAATGAAAAACTGTTTTTT. The J gene is TRBJ1-4, the V gene TRBV27; D remains unclear. Germline-derived CDR1 and CDR2 are MNHEY and SMNVEV (reference sequence). V was shortened by 6 bases and J by 5 bases, with 13 bases between the two germline ends. This CDR3 spans 14 amino acids.

CDR3 sequence (DNA): TGTGCCAGCAGCGTTGGCCCAGGCGCTAATGAAAAACTGTTTTTT. The encoded protein is CASSVGPGANEKLFF. The chain links TRBV9 to TRBJ1-4; D uncertain. CDR3 length equals 15 residues. The V end was cut by 2 bases, the J end by 3 bases, with 11 bases between. Germline assignment: CDR1 SGDLS and CDR2 YYNGEE.

This rearrangement joins TRBV27 to TRBJ2-7, with D possibly TRBD1 on 5 matching bases. This CDR3 contains 14 residues. Trimming left V 7 bases short and J 5 bases short, with 18 bases between. Germline CDR1 reads MNHEY; CDR2 reads SMNVEV (reference sequence). CDR3 coding DNA: TGTGCCAGCATCGCCACAGGCACTTATAACGAGCAGTACTTC. Amino acid sequence: CASIATGTYNEQYF.

V usage is TRBV28 and J usage is TRBJ2-7, with a tentative D call TRBD1 (5 bases). V lost 1 base and J lost 6, with 13 bases in between. In germline, CDR1 is MDHEN, CDR2 SYDVKM. The CDR3 is 14 amino acids. The CDR3 nucleotides read TGTGCCAGCAGTTTATTTGGCAGGGTGGGCGAGCAGTACTTC. Translated, it gives CASSLFGRVGEQYF.

The chain joins TRBV6-6 to TRBJ1-6; the match to TRBD1 covers 8 bases. This CDR3 region has 15 residues. CDR1 is MNHNY, CDR2 SVGAGI, per germline (reference sequence). V trimming: 2 bases; J trimming: 9 bases; junction bases outside the gene matches: 6. This chain's CDR3 is CASSYPEDRVSPLHF. For the CDR3, the DNA is TGTGCCAGCAGTTACCCGGAGGACAGGGTTTCACCCCTCCACTTT.

The chain recombines TRBV27 with TRBJ2-5; 9 bases match TRBD1. The V and J ends lost 7 bases and 5 bases, in that order; junction bases with no gene match: 11. CDR1 is MNHEY, CDR2 SMNVEV, per germline (reference sequence). The CDR3 totals 15 residues. The CDR3 DNA reads as TGTGCCAGCAAGACCGGACAGGGGAAGGGGGAGACCCAGTACTTC. It specifies CASKTGQGKGETQYF.

This chain connects TRBV6-5 to TRBJ2-7; 9 bases line up with TRBD2. This CDR3 comprises 14 residues. Germline V gene data show CDR1 as MNHEY and CDR2 as SVGAGI. Trimming cost V 6 bases and J 1 base; bases outside gene matches: 4. In nucleotides, the CDR3 is TGTGCCAGCAGACCTCTAGCGGGATCCTACGAGCAGTACTTC. Its protein product is CASRPLAGSYEQYF.

V usage is TRBV30 and J usage is TRBJ2-5; D unresolved. The germline V and J ends were trimmed by 2 bases and 3 bases, with 7 bases remaining between them. From germline, CDR1 is GTSNPN and CDR2 SVGIG (reference sequence). This CDR3 spans 12 amino acids. CDR3 sequence: CAWSRGKETQYF. For the CDR3, the DNA is TGTGCCTGGAGTAGAGGCAAAGAGACCCAGTACTTC.

The chain carries TRBV6-5 and TRBJ2-7; 7 nucleotides align to TRBD2. The CDR3 consists of 14 residues. Germline V CDR1 and CDR2: MNHEY, SVGAGI. Unmatched junction bases numbered 8, after V lost 6 bases and J lost 3 bases. For the CDR3, the DNA is TGTGCCAGCAGGAAGCCCGGCGGGAGCTACGAGCAGTACTTC. Translating gives CASRKPGGSYEQYF.

The chain combines TRBV30 with TRBJ1-3; no definite D call. CDR3 length: 13 amino acids. Per germline, CDR1 GTSNPN and CDR2 SVGIG (reference sequence). V was clipped by 3 bases and J by 0 bases, with 6 bases between them. CDR3 DNA: TGTGCCTGGAGACAGAGCTCTGGAAACACCATATATTTT. This codes for CAWRQSSGNTIYF. The full variable domain, completed using reference TRBV30 and TRBJ1-3, is SQTIHQWPATLVQPVGSPLSLECTVEGTSNPNLYWYRQAAGRGLQLLFYSVGIGQISSEVPQNLSASRPQDRQFILSSKKLLLSDSGFYLCAWRQSSGNTIYFGEGSWLTVV.

The chain employs TRBV28 and TRBJ1-2, with D unresolved. Germline lookup yields CDR1 MDHEN and CDR2 SYDVKM. The CDR3 is 13 amino acids. The germline V and J ends were trimmed by 7 bases and 1 base, with 10 bases remaining between them. CDR3 loop: CASTRAINYGYTF. The CDR3 DNA sequence: TGTGCCAGCACTCGGGCTATTAACTATGGCTACACCTTC.

This chain connects TRBV28 to TRBJ2-7; 12 bases agree with TRBD2. V was pared by 5 bases and J by 4 bases, with 21 bases of the junction left unmatched. This CDR3 has 20 residues. The germline gives CDR1 MDHEN, CDR2 SYDVKM. CDR3 sequence (DNA): TGTGCCAGCAGTCCTCCGGGACGGAGGTCTCTAGCGGGAGGGCCGTACGAGCAGTACTTC. It specifies CASSPPGRRSLAGGPYEQYF.